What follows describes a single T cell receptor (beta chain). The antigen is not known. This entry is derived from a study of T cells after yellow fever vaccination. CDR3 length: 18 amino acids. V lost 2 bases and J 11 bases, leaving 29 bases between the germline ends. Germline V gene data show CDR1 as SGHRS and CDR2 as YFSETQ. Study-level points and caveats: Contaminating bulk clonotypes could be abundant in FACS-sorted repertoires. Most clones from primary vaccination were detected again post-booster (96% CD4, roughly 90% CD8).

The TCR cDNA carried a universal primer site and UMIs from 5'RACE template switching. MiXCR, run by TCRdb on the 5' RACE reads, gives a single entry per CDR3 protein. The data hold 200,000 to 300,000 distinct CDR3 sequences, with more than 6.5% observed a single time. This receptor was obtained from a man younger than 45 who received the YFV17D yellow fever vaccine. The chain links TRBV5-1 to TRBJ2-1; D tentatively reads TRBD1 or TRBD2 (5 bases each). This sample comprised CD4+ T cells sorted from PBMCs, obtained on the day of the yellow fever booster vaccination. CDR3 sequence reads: CASSFGSTIGAGDDQQFF. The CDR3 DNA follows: TGCGCCAGCAGCTTTGGGTCCACAATCGGGGCGGGTGATGATCAGCAGTTCTTC.